Below, 25 T cell receptor beta chains from the same sample are listed, as sequenced in a study of T cells after posttransplantation cyclophosphamide. Clones were read by immunoSEQ multiplex PCR, and TCRdb kept only the in-frame ones, dropping some. This sample carries about 24,000 clones, none of them present only once. Sequenced sample: PBMCs. The receptors shown here come from a woman aged 45-59 years in good health, CMV-negative, and a related stem cell transplant donor.

This clone has ten or more counts. The rearrangement links TRBV9 to TRBJ1-3; D remains unclear. V was shortened by 3 bases and J by 0 bases, with 10 bases between the two germline ends. Germline CDR1 SGDLS, CDR2 YYNGEE. The length of the CDR3 is 15 residues. In DNA, the CDR3 is TGTGCCAGCAGCGACGACGGGTACTCTGGAAACACCATATATTTT. Its translation is CASSDDGYSGNTIYF.

At least ten counts were recorded for this clone. The chain combines TRBV19 with TRBJ1-2; D may be TRBD1 (5 bases). Trimming pared 5 bases from V and 5 bases from J, leaving 12 bases between. The CDR3 spans 13 residues. Germline lookup yields CDR1 LNHDA and CDR2 SQIVND (reference sequence). The CDR3 nucleotides are TGTGCCAGTAGTGATGGGGCAATATATGGCTACACCTTC. It translates to CASSDGAIYGYTF.

This clone has at least ten counts. The chain carries TRBV11-2 and TRBJ2-7; perhaps TRBD2 as D (6 bases). In germline, CDR1 is SGHAT, CDR2 FQNNGV. V was cut by 6 bases and J by 2 bases, with 14 bases left in between. The CDR3 spans 14 residues. The CDR3: CASRKLALTYEQYF. Written as DNA, the CDR3 is TGTGCCAGCAGGAAACTAGCTTTAACCTACGAGCAGTACTTC.

This clone occurred many times. The V call is TRBV19, the J call TRBJ2-3; 8 bases are a match to TRBD1. V was clipped by 6 bases and J by 3 bases; unmatched bases: 5. There are 14 residues in the CDR3. Germline V gene data show CDR1 as LNHDA and CDR2 as SQIVND (reference sequence). The chain's CDR3 is CASSGQGGTDTQYF. CDR3 coding DNA: TGTGCCAGTAGCGGACAGGGTGGGACAGATACGCAGTATTTT.

The table lists this clone with many counts. This rearrangement joins TRBV6-5 to TRBJ2-7, with no clear D. The V gene lost 0 bases and the J gene lost 0 bases, with 6 bases spanning the gap. Germline lookup yields CDR1 MNHEY and CDR2 SVGAGI. The CDR3 is made up of 14 amino acids. The CDR3 reads CASSYSRSSYEQYF. The CDR3 bases are TGTGCCAGCAGTTACTCGAGAAGCTCCTACGAGCAGTACTTC.

This clone was counted many times. The chain has TRBV7-8 and TRBJ2-7; 13 nucleotides agree with TRBD2. Germline V gene sequence: CDR1 SGHVS, CDR2 FQNEAQ. The CDR3 contains 15 residues. Trimming removed 7 bases from V and 5 bases from J; junction bases left unmatched: 8. The CDR3 nucleotides are TGTGCCAGCACTATACGTGGGACTAGCGGGGACGAGCAGTACTTC. It encodes CASTIRGTSGDEQYF.

This clone showed up many times. This chain joins TRBV21-1 and TRBJ1-1; the D call of TRBD1 is as the table states it, not checked on the DNA. TRBV21-1 is a pseudogene segment. CDR3 length: 16 residues. DNA for the CDR3: TGTGCCAGCAGCCCGGAGTGGACAGAAATGAACACTGAAGCTTTCTTT. Its translation is CASSPEWTEMNTEAFF.

This clone was detected ten times or more. V usage is TRBV6-1 and J usage is TRBJ1-2; 7 bases line up with TRBD1. V lost 1 base to trimming and J lost 7 bases; unmatched junction nucleotides: 9. Germline CDR1 reads MNHNS; CDR2 reads SASEGT. CDR3 length: 15 residues. In DNA form, the CDR3 reads TGTGCCAGCAGTGAAGGAGGGGGCCAAAGTGGTGGCTACACCTTC. It is translated as CASSEGGGQSGGYTF.

The sample holds many counts of this clone. The rearrangement links TRBV9 to TRBJ2-5, with a possible D match to TRBD2 (5 bases). The V gene lost 4 bases and the J gene lost 0 bases, with 10 bases spanning the gap. The germline V gene has CDR1 SGDLS and CDR2 YYNGEE. The CDR3 has 14 amino acids. The CDR3 here is CASSPTGNQETQYF. The CDR3 DNA is TGTGCCAGCAGCCCTACGGGAAACCAAGAGACCCAGTACTTC.

Comments on this clone: A read error may explain this, as a much larger clone is one base away. The CDR3 nucleotides are TGCGCCGGCAGCCAAGATTTTTTCGGGGAGCAGTTCTTC. It is translated as CAGSQDFFGEQFF. The chain recombines TRBV4-3 with TRBJ2-1; D is unresolved. The CDR3 covers 13 residues. CDR1 is LGHNA and CDR2 is YSLEER in the germline V gene.

This clone showed up many times. This chain connects TRBV27 to TRBJ2-1; 10 bases align to TRBD1. The CDR3 runs to 16 residues. Germline CDR1 is MNHEY and CDR2 is SMNVEV (reference sequence). V dropped 5 bases and J dropped 9; count of bases not matched to a gene: 13. CDR3 residues: CASSLAGQGIVGEQFF. The CDR3 region has the DNA TGTGCCAGCAGTCTTGCGGGACAGGGGATCGTAGGTGAGCAGTTCTTC.

This clone was found many times. This rearrangement joins TRBV6-6 to TRBJ2-2, with TRBD2 identical over 12 bases. The CDR3 runs to 15 residues. The junction had 5 bases not matched to a gene; V was cut back by 5 bases and J by 7 bases. CDR1 is MNHNY and CDR2 is SVGAGI in the germline V gene (reference sequence). For the CDR3, the DNA is TGTGCCAGCAGTCCTAGCGGGGGGGAAATCGGGGAGCTGTTTTTT. This gives the protein CASSPSGGEIGELFF.

This clone was recorded many times. The chain joins TRBV15 to TRBJ1-2; 7 nucleotides line up with TRBD1. V was clipped by 0 bases and J by 4 bases; unmatched bases: 2. The CDR3 length is 14 residues. Germline CDR1 LNHNV, CDR2 YYDKDF (reference sequence). The CDR3 region is CATSREGGGYGYTF. In DNA form, the CDR3 reads TGTGCCACCAGCAGAGAAGGGGGCGGCTATGGCTACACCTTC. Looking up the rest from reference TRBV15 and TRBJ1-2 gives the full variable domain: DAMVIQNPRYQVTQFGKPVTLSCSQTLNHNVMYWYQQKSSQAPKLLFHYYDKDFNNEADTPDNFQSRRPNTSFCFLDIRSPGLGDTAMYLCATSREGGGYGYTFGSGTRLTVV.

This clone was recorded many times. The V gene is TRBV4-1, the J gene TRBJ1-4; a possible D gene is TRBD1 (6 bases). The germline V gene encodes CDR1 MGHRA and CDR2 YSYEKL. This CDR3 has 15 amino acids. Trimming pared 3 bases from V and 0 bases from J, leaving 8 bases between. CDR3 nucleotide sequence: TGCGCCAGCAGCCACAGACAGGCAACTAATGAAAAACTGTTTTTT. It codes for CASSHRQATNEKLFF.

The table lists this clone with many counts. The chain uses TRBV7-2 and TRBJ2-3; TRBD1 is a possible D gene (6 bases). The CDR3 spans 14 residues. From germline, CDR1 is SGHTA and CDR2 FQGNSA. The V and J ends lost 5 bases and 0 bases respectively, with 9 bases between them. This CDR3 reads CASSRTASTDTQYF. CDR3 sequence (DNA): TGTGCCAGCAGCCGGACAGCTAGCACAGATACGCAGTATTTT.

This clone was observed at least ten times. Written as DNA, the CDR3 is TGTGCCAGCAGCTTGTCCGCGGGACAGACAGAAGAGACCCAGTACTTC. It encodes CASSLSAGQTEETQYF. The V and J genes are TRBV5-4 and TRBJ2-5; possibly TRBD1 for D (7 bases). This CDR3 spans 16 amino acids. With 1 base removed from V and 3 bases from J, the gap between germline ends came to 16 bases. Germline V gene data show CDR1 as SGHNT and CDR2 as YYREEE (reference sequence).

This clone was observed many times. V and J are TRBV9 and TRBJ1-2, with unresolved D. The CDR3 length is 15 residues. Germline values: CDR1 SGDLS, CDR2 YYNGEE. Trimming took 0 bases from V and 4 from J, leaving 13 bases between them. In nucleotides, the CDR3 is TGTGCCAGCAGCGTAGTCGGGGAAACCGCCTATGGCTACACCTTC. Translation: CASSVVGETAYGYTF.

This clone was seen repeatedly, ten times or more. This chain uses TRBV16 with TRBJ2-7; 8 positions agree with TRBD1. V lost 1 base to trimming and J lost 4 bases; unmatched junction nucleotides: 15. This CDR3 is 18 amino acids long. Germline assignment: CDR1 KGHSY and CDR2 FQNENV. This chain's CDR3 is CASSQLGTTGALAYEQYF. The CDR3 DNA sequence: TGTGCCAGCAGCCAATTGGGTACGACAGGGGCGCTCGCGTACGAGCAGTACTTC.

This clone was detected many times. For the CDR3, the DNA is TGCGCCAGCAGCCGAGGGACAGGGCTTTCTAACTATGGCTACACCTTC. It codes for CASSRGTGLSNYGYTF. This chain connects TRBV4-1 to TRBJ1-2; the match to TRBD1 covers 9 bases. The germline CDR1 and CDR2 sequences are MGHRA and YSYEKL. The CDR3 loop spans 16 amino acids. After removal of 4 bases from V and 0 bases from J, the junction contained 6 bases not matched to a gene.

The table lists this clone with many counts. The CDR3 spells CASHREQGEQYF. The CDR3 DNA reads as TGTGCCAGCCACAGGGAACAAGGGGAGCAGTACTTC. The chain employs TRBV5-6 and TRBJ2-7; D may be TRBD1 (6 bases). CDR1 SGHDT and CDR2 YYEEEE come from the germline V gene. The CDR3 contains 12 residues. V was trimmed by 7 bases and J by 7 bases, leaving 15 bases between them.

This clone was counted at least ten times. The chain uses TRBV6-5 and TRBJ2-3; TRBD2 aligns across 9 bases. The CDR3 contains 14 residues. Germline CDR1 reads MNHEY; CDR2 reads SVGAGI. V lost 5 bases, J lost 4 bases, and 4 bases stayed unmatched. CDR3 sequence reads: CASSIAGDSDTQYF. CDR3 nucleotides: TGTGCCAGCAGTATAGCGGGAGATTCAGATACGCAGTATTTT.

Ten or more counts support this clone. The chain uses TRBV18 and TRBJ2-7; 10 nucleotides line up with TRBD2. Per germline, CDR1 KGHSH and CDR2 LQKENI. V lost 1 base to trimming and J lost 3 bases; unmatched junction nucleotides: 6. CDR3 size: 16 residues. Written as DNA, the CDR3 is TGTGCCAGCTCACCACTTGCACTAGCGGGACTCTACGAGCAGTACTTC. This codes for CASSPLALAGLYEQYF. The whole variable domain, remainder taken from reference TRBV18 and TRBJ2-7, is NAGVMQNPRHLVRRRGQEARLRCSPMKGHSHVYWYRQLPEEGLKFMVYLQKENIIDESGMPKERFSAEFPKEGPSILRIQQVVRGDSAAYFCASSPLALAGLYEQYFGPGTRLTVT.

This clone was found many times. The chain employs TRBV7-2 and TRBJ2-5; TRBD2 might be the D (5 bases). The CDR3 runs to 13 residues. The germline gives CDR1 SGHTA, CDR2 FQGNSA. The V and J ends lost 7 bases and 3 bases respectively, with 12 bases between them. CDR3 amino acids: CASNSSGKETQYF. CDR3 nucleotide sequence: TGTGCCAGCAATTCTTCCGGGAAAGAGACCCAGTACTTC.

This clone was observed many times. CDR3 in DNA: TGTGCCAGCAGTTACTCGAGGTCAGGGGGCGGGAATGAGCAGTTCTTC. Its translation is CASSYSRSGGGNEQFF. The rearrangement links TRBV6-5 to TRBJ2-1; TRBD1 aligns across 8 bases. The CDR3 extends over 16 amino acids. With V trimmed by 0 bases and J by 7 bases, 8 bases remained unmatched. CDR1 MNHEY and CDR2 SVGAGI come from the germline V gene.

The sample holds many counts of this clone. The chain combines TRBV27 with TRBJ2-3; TRBD1 matches 11 bases. This CDR3 comprises 14 residues. V lost 3 bases and J lost 4; bases outside the gene matches: 0. Germline values: CDR1 MNHEY, CDR2 SMNVEV (reference sequence). CDR3 coding DNA: TGTGCCAGCAGTTTGGGACAGGGGGCAGATACGCAGTATTTT. It yields the protein CASSLGQGADTQYF.